Listed here are 17 T cell receptor beta chains from one sample, sequenced in a study of T cell changes during pregnancy in multiple sclerosis (dated by TCRdb to the late 2010s). Library method: the immunoSEQ multiplex PCR assay. TCRdb limited this immuneACCESS table to in-frame rearrangements with V and J called. A share of clones is missing; checked studies link under half to unresolved V genes, and the rest is unexplained. The sample table records around 36,000 clones; about 91% of these occur just once. 7.8% of the sample is in the top ten clones. The specimen was CD8+ T cells from peripheral blood mononuclear cells, collected before pregnancy. These receptor sequences come from a female donor with multiple sclerosis, enrolled in a pregnancy study.

In its sample, this clone was seen once. The gene calls are TRBV27 and TRBJ2-7; 10 nucleotides align to TRBD2. Germline V lookup: CDR1 MNHEY, CDR2 SMNVEV (reference sequence). There are 19 residues in the CDR3. Trimming cost V 8 bases and J 2 bases; bases outside gene matches: 21. The CDR3 region is CASRGNSGPLAGGPYEQYF. CDR3 coding DNA: TGTGCCAGCCGGGGGAACAGCGGCCCATTAGCGGGAGGCCCCTACGAGCAGTACTTC.

The gene calls are TRBV19 and TRBJ2-7, with 8 nucleotides matching TRBD1. The ends lost 3 bases at V and 2 bases at J; junction bases unmatched: 9. Germline lookup yields CDR1 LNHDA and CDR2 SQIVND (reference sequence). The length of the CDR3 is 16 residues. Here the CDR3 reads CASSISGGVFAYEQYF. The CDR3 DNA follows: TGTGCCAGTAGTATTTCAGGGGGCGTCTTCGCCTACGAGCAGTACTTC.

This chain links TRBV7-3 with TRBJ2-1, with D maybe TRBD1 (6 bases). The CDR3 consists of 15 residues. Trimming took 2 bases from V and 4 from J, leaving 12 bases between them. The germline gives CDR1 SGHTA, CDR2 FQGTGA. CDR3 sequence: CASSLGAGAYNEQFF. The CDR3, as DNA: TGTGCCAGCAGCTTAGGGGCAGGGGCGTACAATGAGCAGTTCTTC. Looking up the rest from reference TRBV7-3 and TRBJ2-1 gives the full variable domain: GAGVSQTPSNKVTEKGKYVELRCDPISGHTALYWYRQSLGQGPEFLIYFQGTGAADDSGLPNDRFFAVRPEGSVSTLKIQRTERGDSAVYLCASSLGAGAYNEQFFGPGTRLTVL.

This chain joins TRBV28 and TRBJ2-7, with D possibly being TRBD1 (5 bases). This CDR3 spans 12 amino acids. The ends were cut back, 2 bases at V and 8 bases at J, with 10 bases in the middle. Germline-derived CDR1 and CDR2 are MDHEN and SYDVKM. The CDR3 bases are TGTGCCAGCAGTTTAGGGGCGGTAAAGCAGTACTTC. Its translation is CASSLGAVKQYF.

This chain links TRBV10-1 with TRBJ2-1, with D perhaps TRBD1 (6 bases). CDR3 length: 16 residues. Trimming stripped 8 bases from V and 1 base from J, with 18 bases between. Per the germline V gene, CDR1 is WNHNN and CDR2 is SYGVQD (reference sequence). Written as DNA, the CDR3 is TGCGCCAGCCCAGGCGAAACGGGGACATCCTACAATGAGCAGTTCTTC. Amino acids: CASPGETGTSYNEQFF.

V is TRBV2 and J is TRBJ2-1; 8 bases are shared with TRBD2. Trimming removed 6 bases from V and 4 bases from J; junction bases left unmatched: 8. Germline CDR1 and CDR2: SNHLY and FYNNEI. The CDR3 contains 15 residues. The chain's CDR3 is CASRPPGGSYNEQFF. The CDR3 coding sequence is TGTGCCAGCAGACCCCCGGGGGGGTCGTACAATGAGCAGTTCTTC.

The chain carries TRBV5-1 and TRBJ2-2; 14 bases fit TRBD2. The CDR3 consists of 16 residues. V trimming: 4 bases; J trimming: 8 bases; junction bases outside the gene matches: 7. The V gene's germline CDR1 is SGHRS and CDR2 YFSETQ. CDR3 sequence reads: CASSDGTSGRKGELFF. The CDR3 coding sequence is TGCGCCAGCAGCGATGGGACTAGCGGGAGAAAGGGGGAGCTGTTTTTT.

This chain connects TRBV7-2 to TRBJ1-3, with D uncertain. This CDR3 spans 18 amino acids. The germline V gene has CDR1 SGHTA and CDR2 FQGNSA. The V end was cut by 1 base, the J end by 0 bases, with 16 bases between. CDR3 protein: CASSLELRVVSSGNTIYF. As DNA, the CDR3 is TGTGCCAGCAGCTTAGAGCTACGGGTCGTCAGCTCTGGAAACACCATATATTTT. Full variable domain (outside the CDR3, taken from reference TRBV7-2 and TRBJ1-3): GAGVSQSPSNKVTEKGKDVELRCDPISGHTALYWYRQSLGQGLEFLIYFQGNSAPDKSGLPSDRFSAERTGGSVSTLTIQRTQQEDSAVYLCASSLELRVVSSGNTIYFGEGSWLTVV.

The chain employs TRBV5-4 and TRBJ2-3; D is possibly TRBD1 (5 bases). This CDR3 contains 12 residues. Germline V CDR1 and CDR2: SGHNT, YYREEE (reference sequence). With 3 bases removed from V and 8 bases from J, the gap between germline ends came to 10 bases. CDR3 sequence: CASSSDTGTQYF. The DNA for the CDR3 is TGTGCCAGCAGCTCGGACACGGGTACGCAGTATTTT.

The chain couples TRBV7-6 to TRBJ1-1; D call uncertain. Germline CDR1 reads SGHVS; CDR2 reads FNYEAQ. CDR3 length equals 13 residues. Trimming shortened V by 1 base and J by 5 bases, and 8 bases separated the two germline ends. The CDR3 here is CASSLDLRTEAFF. In DNA, the CDR3 is TGTGCCAGCAGCTTAGACCTGAGAACTGAAGCTTTCTTT.

This rearrangement joins TRBV28 to TRBJ2-1, with TRBD2 as a possible D gene (5 bases). V gave up 7 bases and J gave up 4 bases, with 11 bases separating them. CDR1 and CDR2 (germline): MDHEN, SYDVKM. This CDR3 comprises 13 residues. CDR3 coding DNA: TGTGCCAGCACCGGCGGGCTTTACAATGAGCAGTTCTTC. Translated, it gives CASTGGLYNEQFF.

The chain has TRBV29-1 and TRBJ1-4; the D is unclear. V was cut by 6 bases and J by 6 bases, with 8 bases left in between. The CDR3 extends over 11 amino acids. Germline V CDR1 and CDR2: SQVTM, ANQGSEA. In DNA form, the CDR3 reads TGCAGCGTCGGAGGACATGAAAAACTGTTTTTT. It is translated as CSVGGHEKLFF.

The J gene is TRBJ1-2, the V gene TRBV15; the D gene is possibly TRBD1 (6 bases). The CDR3 consists of 16 residues. Germline lookup yields CDR1 LNHNV and CDR2 YYDKDF (reference sequence). V was clipped by 3 bases and J by 0 bases, with 14 bases between them. The CDR3 DNA sequence: TGTGCCACCAGCAGGGGAATAGACAGGACTAACTATGGCTACACCTTC. Protein sequence: CATSRGIDRTNYGYTF.

The chain has TRBV6-6 and TRBJ2-7; 10 bases fit TRBD2. The CDR3 runs to 15 residues. The trim removed 6 bases at V and 0 bases at J, leaving 5 bases unmatched. Germline assignment: CDR1 MNHNY and CDR2 SVGAGI (reference sequence). CDR3 DNA sequence: TGTGCCAGCAGCCCACTAGCGGGGACCTCCTACGAGCAGTACTTC. Its translation: CASSPLAGTSYEQYF.

This sequence joins TRBV27 and TRBJ2-7, with a possible D match to TRBD2 (7 bases). Trimming pared 7 bases from V and 3 bases from J, leaving 16 bases between. Germline loops: CDR1 MNHEY, CDR2 SMNVEV (reference sequence). The CDR3 covers 14 residues. The CDR3 protein is CASTPRGGGYEQYF. DNA for the CDR3: TGTGCCAGCACCCCCCGCGGGGGCGGCTACGAGCAGTACTTC.

V gene TRBV4-2 combines with J gene TRBJ2-1; D uncertain. V dropped 4 bases and J dropped 5 bases, with 3 bases sitting between them. This CDR3 contains 11 residues. Germline CDR1 is LGHNA and CDR2 is YNFKEQ. The CDR3 is CASSLNNEQFF. The CDR3 bases are TGTGCCAGCAGCCTAAACAATGAGCAGTTCTTC.

This clone was picked up one time. An end of the junction does not agree with germline; a read error may underlie this. The CDR3 loop reads CSAEGQDFSGNTIYF. The CDR3 coding sequence is TGCAGCGCTGAAGGACAGGACTTCTCTGGAAACACCATATATTTT. This chain connects TRBV29-1 to TRBJ1-3, with TRBD1 matching over 7 bases. Germline V CDR1 and CDR2: SQVTM, ANQGSEA. The CDR3 spans 15 residues.